The 4 T cell receptor beta chains presented below share a single source sample, sequenced in a study of CD8 T cells in Susac syndrome. An input of 0.5 to 1 ug of RNA was subjected to reverse transcription using random hexamers. TCRdb reprocessed the immunoSEQ multiplex PCR reads via MiXCR and lists one record per CDR3 protein. The data hold roughly 170,000 distinct CDR3 sequences, with 93% observed a single time. Sequenced: CD4+ T cells from PBMCs. These receptors were obtained from a human donor with multiple sclerosis.

V gene TRBV20-1 combines with J gene TRBJ2-7; the D call may be TRBD1 or TRBD2 (5 bases each). CDR3 length: 14 residues. With 5 bases removed from V and 6 bases from J, the gap between germline ends came to 20 bases. Germline V gene lookup returns CDR1 DFQATT and CDR2 SNEGSKA (reference sequence). In nucleotides, the CDR3 is TGCAGTGCTCAGTCCGGGACCAGCTTAGTCGAGCAGTACTTC. It encodes CSAQSGTSLVEQYF.

V is TRBV9 and J is TRBJ2-1, with D tentatively TRBD1 or TRBD2 (5 bases each). V gave up 3 bases and J gave up 9 bases, with 22 bases separating them. This CDR3 spans 16 amino acids. Germline V gene sequence: CDR1 SGDLS, CDR2 YYNGEE. CDR3 in amino acids: CASSARDAGPNSEQFF. CDR3 bases: TGTGCCAGCAGCGCCAGGGATGCGGGTCCCAATAGTGAGCAGTTCTTC.

The chain carries TRBV2 and TRBJ1-2; D perhaps matches TRBD1 (5 bases). Trimming stripped 4 bases from V and 6 bases from J, with 12 bases between. The CDR3 totals 13 residues. In germline, CDR1 is SNHLY, CDR2 FYNNEI. Here the CDR3 reads CASSVQDIHGYTF. The CDR3 bases are TGTGCCAGCAGTGTACAGGATATCCATGGCTACACCTTC.

The chain couples TRBV6-2 or TRBV6-3 to TRBJ2-4, with a tentative D call TRBD2 (6 bases). The germline V gene has CDR1 MNHEY and CDR2 SVGEGT. V gave up 0 bases and J gave up 0 bases, with 15 bases separating them. The CDR3 covers 18 residues. CDR3 in DNA: TGTGCCAGCAGTTACTCGCGGGTCGAGGGACTAGCCAAAAACATTCAGTACTTC. This gives the protein CASSYSRVEGLAKNIQYF.